This T cell receptor beta chain emerged from a study of blood T cells in healthy people across ages. Study-wide results and caveats: Both naive CD4+ cell counts and diversity were greater in long-lived donors than in aged donors.

The authors ran a second PCR of 7 to 11 cycles using a sample-barcoded 5' primer and a J-beta primer mix. Via MiXCR, TCRdb re-called the 5' RACE reads, giving one row per CDR3 protein. The sample records 1.8 million or so distinct CDR3 sequences, around 40% being singletons. This clonotype was seen a handful of times. Antigen specificity is unknown. This CDR3 has 17 amino acids. V was clipped by 5 bases and J by 6 bases, with 23 bases between them. Every sample gave at least 5 micrograms of total RNA when it was extracted. The sample taken for sequencing was blood. This receptor was taken from a human donor in good health. The chain carries TRBV12-3 or TRBV12-4 and TRBJ2-1; D may match TRBD1 or TRBD2 (5 bases each). CDR3 loop: CASSPRSGLAKSNEQFF. As DNA, the CDR3 is TGTGCCAGCAGTCCAAGGTCGGGGCTAGCAAAATCCAATGAGCAGTTCTTC.